This passage covers 25 T cell receptor beta chains from one sample sequenced in a study of cytomegalovirus exposure and HLA in healthy donors. The method was immunoSEQ multiplex PCR; TCRdb's version includes in-frame clones alone and lacks a portion of them. Among fewer than 400,000 clones listed, 70% to 90% were seen once. The sequencing input was PBMCs. The receptors were gathered from a man aged 30 to 39 in good health and CMV-seronegative.

The V and J genes are TRBV25-1 and TRBJ1-2; TRBD1 is a possible D gene (6 bases). Germline lookup yields CDR1 MGHDK and CDR2 SYGVNS. V lost 3 bases, J lost 3 bases, and 11 bases lay in between. The CDR3 runs to 14 residues. The CDR3 here is CASSEDDRYYGYTF. CDR3 sequence (DNA): TGTGCCAGCAGTGAGGACGACAGGTACTATGGCTACACCTTC.

This chain uses TRBV11-2 with TRBJ1-6; D is perhaps TRBD1 (5 bases). The CDR3 is 18 residues long. Trimming left V 2 bases short and J 0 bases short, with 14 bases between. Germline V gene lookup returns CDR1 SGHAT and CDR2 FQNNGV. The CDR3 spells CASSLPAGPSSYNSPLHF. CDR3 DNA sequence: TGTGCCAGCAGCTTACCCGCAGGGCCCAGCTCCTATAATTCACCCCTCCACTTT.

The J gene is TRBJ2-7, the V gene TRBV29-1; possibly TRBD2 for D (5 bases). The germline CDR1 and CDR2 sequences are SQVTM and ANQGSEA. The CDR3 runs to 13 residues. V lost 3 bases to trimming and J lost 7 bases, with 16 bases between them. CDR3 bases: TGCAGCGTTGAGGGTCAATTACGGGGAGAGCAGTACTTC. Amino acid sequence: CSVEGQLRGEQYF.

The chain links TRBV5-1 to TRBJ2-1; D is ambiguous. In germline, CDR1 is SGHRS, CDR2 YFSETQ. V was trimmed by 3 bases and J by 7 bases, leaving 8 bases between them. The CDR3 spans 12 residues. DNA for the CDR3: TGCGCCAGCAGCTATCCCCAGAATGAGCAGTTCTTC. Amino acids: CASSYPQNEQFF.

This chain connects TRBV10-3 to TRBJ2-7, with 8 bases aligning to TRBD1. Trimming took 7 bases from V and 3 from J; bases not matched to a gene: 8. The CDR3 is 14 residues long. Germline CDR1 and CDR2: ENHRY and SYGVKD. CDR3 coding DNA: TGTGCCATCATGGCCGGGACAGGAGGCTACGAGCAGTACTTC. It encodes CAIMAGTGGYEQYF.

This clone showed up just once. At the DNA level, this CDR3 is encoded by other sequences in the same sample as well. This chain uses TRBV11-3 with TRBJ1-1; no clear D gene. The germline CDR1 and CDR2 sequences are SGHNT and YENEEA. V lost 1 base, J lost 1 base, and 4 bases lay in between. The CDR3 is made up of 13 amino acids. For the CDR3, the DNA is TGTGCCAGCAGCTTAGGCAGGAACACTGAAGCTTTCTTT. Its translation is CASSLGRNTEAFF. Based on the CDR3 plus reference TRBV11-3 and TRBJ1-1, the full variable domain is EAGVVQSPRYKIIEKKQPVAFWCNPISGHNTLYWYLQNLGQGPELLIRYENEEAVDDSQLPKDRFSAERLKGVDSTLKIQPAELGDSAVYLCASSLGRNTEAFFGQGTRLTVV.

This chain uses TRBV5-4 with TRBJ1-4; D remains unclear. The CDR3 is 15 amino acids. The V gene's germline CDR1 is SGHNT and CDR2 YYREEE (reference sequence). V dropped 0 bases and J dropped 8 bases, with 14 bases sitting between them. The CDR3 is CASSLESGRGEKLFF. In DNA, the CDR3 is TGTGCCAGCAGCTTGGAATCGGGGAGAGGAGAAAAACTGTTTTTT.

This rearrangement joins TRBV19 to TRBJ2-1, with TRBD2 as a possible D gene (5 bases). CDR1 is LNHDA, CDR2 SQIVND, per germline (reference sequence). Trimming took off 4 bases at V and 8 bases at J, with 9 bases between the two ends. This CDR3 spans 12 amino acids. The CDR3 DNA follows: TGTGCCAGTAGTAACCTAGCACATGAGCAGTTCTTC. It translates to CASSNLAHEQFF.

The chain recombines TRBV6-1 with TRBJ2-5, with 13 positions matching TRBD2. The CDR3 has 14 amino acids. The J segment lost 5 bases and the V segment lost 6 bases, leaving 3 bases of the junction unmatched. Germline CDR1 and CDR2: MNHNS and SASEGT. CDR3 in amino acids: CASRGTSGTETQYF. The CDR3 DNA reads TGTGCCAGCAGGGGGACTAGCGGGACTGAGACCCAGTACTTC.

This clone showed up just once. The V and J genes are TRBV7-9 and TRBJ2-1; TRBD2 aligns across 8 bases. Germline CDR1 SEHNR, CDR2 FQNEAQ (reference sequence). The trim removed 5 bases at V and 0 bases at J, leaving 3 bases unmatched. The CDR3 sequence is 15 residues long. The CDR3 protein is CASSDTSGSYNEQFF. CDR3 coding DNA: TGTGCCAGCAGCGATACTAGCGGCTCCTACAATGAGCAGTTCTTC.

The rearrangement uses TRBV19 and TRBJ1-2; possibly TRBD1 for D (5 bases). The length of the CDR3 is 16 residues. CDR1 and CDR2 from the germline V gene are LNHDA and SQIVND (reference sequence). V was trimmed by 1 base and J by 0 bases, leaving 12 bases between them. As DNA, the CDR3 is TGTGCCAGTAGTATAGCGGGGGGAATTCCTAACTATGGCTACACCTTC. It yields the protein CASSIAGGIPNYGYTF.

The chain carries TRBV15 and TRBJ2-3, with 11 bases that match TRBD2. The CDR3 runs to 17 residues. CDR1 is LNHNV and CDR2 is YYDKDF in the germline V gene (reference sequence). V trimming: 1 base; J trimming: 1 base; junction bases outside the gene matches: 4. The CDR3 DNA is TGTGCCACCAGCAGAGGCGCACTAGCGGGGGGCACAGATACGCAGTATTTT. This translates into CATSRGALAGGTDTQYF.

The chain joins TRBV5-1 to TRBJ1-1, with D unclear. The CDR3 spans 14 residues. Germline V gene lookup returns CDR1 SGHRS and CDR2 YFSETQ. Deletions cut 1 base from V and 8 bases from J, with 15 bases between. DNA of the CDR3: TGCGCCAGCAGCTTGTCCGGGGTGAGGACCGAAGCTTTCTTT. Its translation: CASSLSGVRTEAFF.

This rearrangement joins TRBV7-2 to TRBJ2-7, with a weak D call TRBD2 (6 bases). Germline CDR1 reads SGHTA; CDR2 reads FQGNSA. The V end was cut by 5 bases, the J end by 3 bases, with 14 bases between. There are 14 residues in the CDR3. CDR3 coding DNA: TGTGCCAGCAGCCAACGGGAGTCGCTCTACGAGCAGTACTTC. The encoded protein is CASSQRESLYEQYF.

The V call is TRBV11-2, the J call TRBJ2-7; TRBD1 matches 8 bases. Losses at the gene ends were 1 base for V and 7 bases for J; bases not matched to a gene: 3. Germline V lookup: CDR1 SGHAT, CDR2 FQNNGV. This CDR3 is 13 amino acids long. CDR3 protein: CASSLGRDREQYF. The CDR3 DNA is TGTGCCAGCAGCTTAGGTCGGGACAGGGAGCAGTACTTC.

A remark on this clone: Distinct nucleotide sequences in the sample also encode this CDR3. The rearrangement links TRBV7-6 to TRBJ2-3, with D possibly being TRBD2 (7 bases). CDR3 size: 15 residues. Trimming removed 0 bases at V and 2 bases at J, with 9 bases between. The V gene's germline CDR1 is SGHVS and CDR2 FNYEAQ. The DNA of the CDR3 is TGTGCCAGCAGCTTAGCCGCGGGGGCCACAGATACGCAGTATTTT. Amino acid sequence: CASSLAAGATDTQYF.

V and J are TRBV5-6 and TRBJ1-4, with TRBD1 as a possible D gene (5 bases). Trimming took off 1 base at V and 0 bases at J, with 10 bases between the two ends. Per germline, CDR1 SGHDT and CDR2 YYEEEE. The CDR3 covers 16 residues. Here the CDR3 reads CASSLLGTATNEKLFF. DNA for the CDR3: TGTGCCAGCAGCTTGTTAGGGACTGCAACTAATGAAAAACTGTTTTTT. Full variable domain (rest looked up from reference TRBV5-6 and TRBJ1-4): DAGVTQSPTHLIKTRGQQVTLRCSPKSGHDTVSWYQQALGQGPQFIFQYYEEEERQRGNFPDRFSGHQFPNYSSELNVNALLLGDSALYLCASSLLGTATNEKLFFGSGTQLSVL.

The rearrangement links TRBV12-5 to TRBJ1-2; D unclear. The V and J ends lost 4 bases and 2 bases respectively, with 8 bases between them. Germline V gene sequence: CDR1 LGHNT, CDR2 FRNRAP. The CDR3 is 13 residues long. The DNA of the CDR3 is TGTGCTAGTGGTTCCACTTGGAACTATGGCTACACCTTC. This codes for CASGSTWNYGYTF.

This chain links TRBV19 with TRBJ1-1, with 7 bases matching TRBD1. Unmatched junction bases numbered 15, after V lost 5 bases and J lost 0 bases. The CDR3 is made up of 18 amino acids. In germline, CDR1 is LNHDA, CDR2 SQIVND (reference sequence). CDR3 sequence: CASSGKQGHLHMNTEAFF. The DNA for the CDR3 is TGTGCCAGTAGTGGAAAACAGGGGCACCTACATATGAACACTGAAGCTTTCTTT.

This chain uses TRBV6-1 with TRBJ1-5, with 11 bases aligning to TRBD1. Germline V CDR1 and CDR2: MNHNS, SASEGT. The J segment lost 2 bases and the V segment lost 3 bases, leaving 3 bases of the junction unmatched. The CDR3 extends over 16 amino acids. The DNA for the CDR3 is TGTGCCAGCAGTGATGGGACAGGGGGTCGCAATCAGCCCCAGCATTTT. Its protein is CASSDGTGGRNQPQHF.

The chain joins TRBV5-6 to TRBJ1-2; the match to TRBD1 covers 9 bases. V gave up 7 bases and J gave up 7 bases; unmatched junction bases: 8. This CDR3 is 13 amino acids long. From germline, CDR1 is SGHDT and CDR2 YYEEEE. DNA of the CDR3: TGTGCCAGCGCAAGACAGGGGGGCTTTGGCTACACCTTC. This encodes CASARQGGFGYTF.

V and J are TRBV6-4 and TRBJ2-7, with D hard to call. Germline V lookup: CDR1 MRHNA, CDR2 SNTAGT. Deletions cut 5 bases from V and 4 bases from J, with 24 bases between. The CDR3 is 17 amino acids. The CDR3 sequence is CASSYRSISTKAYEQYF. Here the CDR3 DNA reads TGTGCCAGCAGTTACCGAAGTATCAGCACTAAGGCTTACGAGCAGTACTTC.

This chain uses TRBV6-4 with TRBJ2-3; 7 bases match TRBD2. Germline trimming cut 8 bases from V and 1 base from J; bases unmatched to any gene: 3. Per the germline V gene, CDR1 is MRHNA and CDR2 is SNTAGT. The CDR3 runs 13 residues. In DNA, the CDR3 is TGTGCCAGCTCGAGCGGGGGCACAGATACGCAGTATTTT. Translated, it gives CASSSGGTDTQYF.

The chain combines TRBV6-1 with TRBJ2-3; weak D call: TRBD1 (6 bases). The length of the CDR3 is 15 residues. Germline CDR1 MNHNS, CDR2 SASEGT. Trimming pared 7 bases from V and 2 bases from J, leaving 16 bases between. The CDR3 coding sequence is TGTGCCAGCAACAAAAGGGGGATCCCCACAGATACGCAGTATTTT. It specifies CASNKRGIPTDTQYF.

The CDR3, as DNA: TGTGCCAGCAGCTTAGACTTCGCTTTCTACGAGCAGTACTTC. Residues: CASSLDFAFYEQYF. The chain combines TRBV7-2 with TRBJ2-7; D ambiguous. Per the germline V gene, CDR1 is SGHTA and CDR2 is FQGNSA. This CDR3 is built from 14 residues. Deletions cut 1 base from V and 3 bases from J, with 10 bases between.